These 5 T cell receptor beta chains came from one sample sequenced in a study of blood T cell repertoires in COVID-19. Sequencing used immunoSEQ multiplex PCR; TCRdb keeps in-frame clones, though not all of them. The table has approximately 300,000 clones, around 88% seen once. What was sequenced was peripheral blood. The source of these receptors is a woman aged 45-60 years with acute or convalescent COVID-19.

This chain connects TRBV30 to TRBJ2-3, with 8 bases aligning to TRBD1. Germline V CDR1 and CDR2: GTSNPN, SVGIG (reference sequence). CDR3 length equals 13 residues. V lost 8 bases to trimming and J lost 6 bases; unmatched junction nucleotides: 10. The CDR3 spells CATTGGDLDTQYF. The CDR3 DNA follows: TGTGCCACCACAGGGGGTGATTTGGATACGCAGTATTTT.

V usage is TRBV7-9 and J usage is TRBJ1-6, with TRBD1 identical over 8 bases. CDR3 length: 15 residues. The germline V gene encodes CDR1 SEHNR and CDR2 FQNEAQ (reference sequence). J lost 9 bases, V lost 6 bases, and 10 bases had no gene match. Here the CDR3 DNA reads TGTGCCAGCAGACGAGCTGGACAGGGAAGTTCACCCCTCCACTTT. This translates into CASRRAGQGSSPLHF.

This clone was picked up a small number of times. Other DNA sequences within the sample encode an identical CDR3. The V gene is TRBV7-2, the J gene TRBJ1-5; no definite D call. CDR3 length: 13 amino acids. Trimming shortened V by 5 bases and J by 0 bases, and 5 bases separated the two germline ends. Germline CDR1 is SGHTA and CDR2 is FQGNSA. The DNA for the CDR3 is TGTGCCAGCAGCCCAGATAGCAATCAGCCCCAGCATTTT. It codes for CASSPDSNQPQHF.

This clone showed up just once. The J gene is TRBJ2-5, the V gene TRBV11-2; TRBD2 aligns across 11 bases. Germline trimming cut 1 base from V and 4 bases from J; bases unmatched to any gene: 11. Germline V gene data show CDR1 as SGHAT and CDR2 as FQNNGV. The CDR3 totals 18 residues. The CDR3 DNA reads TGTGCCAGCAGCTTAGCTGCTAGCGGGGGGTTCTTTCGAGAGACCCAGTACTTC. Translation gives CASSLAASGGFFRETQYF.

The CDR3 nucleotides are TGTGCCACCCTGCCGGACCGGGACACCTATGGCTACACCTTC. Translating gives CATLPDRDTYGYTF. The rearrangement uses TRBV10-3 and TRBJ1-2; D might be TRBD1 (6 bases). V lost 10 bases and J 4 bases, leaving 19 bases between the germline ends. This CDR3 is 14 amino acids long. Germline V gives CDR1 ENHRY, CDR2 SYGVKD.